The clone carrying this T cell receptor beta chain came up a few times. The antigen remains unidentified. The data stem from a study of metastatic and nonmetastatic thyroid tumors. Study in general: Repertoire comparison spanned blood and tumor or nodule tissue of malignant and benign thyroid patients. Overall study results and limits: The study reportedly found significantly higher TCR beta diversity in malignant thyroid tumors than benign nodules, in blood and tumor.

The germline V and J ends were trimmed by 3 bases and 2 bases, with 11 bases remaining between them. Germline V gene data show CDR1 as MNHNS and CDR2 as SASEGT. This CDR3 spans 15 amino acids. Authors' processing steps: Clinicopathological groups differed in CDR3, with these differences serving to build a distant-metastasis classifier for papillary thyroid cancer. TCRdb re-analyzed the PCR reads using MiXCR. These V and J calls derive from TCRdb rather than the authors' analysis. The sample records some 50,000 clones, approximately 20% being singletons. Thyroid surgery was preceded by no treatment in any patient.

Input material: blood. The J gene is TRBJ1-3, the V gene TRBV6-1; D is undetermined. The TCR was taken from a male donor with papillary thyroid cancer or a benign thyroid nodule (not recorded which). Some clones in this sample may be carry-over from other donors' samples. The CDR3 nucleotides read TGTGCCAGCAGTGAGTGGACGTCAACTGGAAACACCATATATTTT. Translation gives CASSEWTSTGNTIYF.